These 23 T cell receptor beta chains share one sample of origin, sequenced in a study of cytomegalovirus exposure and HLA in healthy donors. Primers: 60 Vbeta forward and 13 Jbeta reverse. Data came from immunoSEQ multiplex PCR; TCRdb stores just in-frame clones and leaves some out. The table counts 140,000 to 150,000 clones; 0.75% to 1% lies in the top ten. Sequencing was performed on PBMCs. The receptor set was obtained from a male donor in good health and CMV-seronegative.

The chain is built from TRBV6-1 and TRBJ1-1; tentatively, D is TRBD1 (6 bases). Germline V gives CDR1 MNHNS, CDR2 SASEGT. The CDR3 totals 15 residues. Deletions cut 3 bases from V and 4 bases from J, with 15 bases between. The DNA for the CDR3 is TGTGCCAGCAGTGAGACAGGAGCTCGGAGCACTGAAGCTTTCTTT. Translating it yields CASSETGARSTEAFF.

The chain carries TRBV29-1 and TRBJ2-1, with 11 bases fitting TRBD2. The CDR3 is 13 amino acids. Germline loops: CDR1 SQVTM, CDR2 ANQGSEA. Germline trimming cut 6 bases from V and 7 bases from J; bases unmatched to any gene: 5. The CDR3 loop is CSVDSSGRNEQFF. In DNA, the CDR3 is TGCAGCGTGGATTCTAGCGGGAGGAATGAGCAGTTCTTC.

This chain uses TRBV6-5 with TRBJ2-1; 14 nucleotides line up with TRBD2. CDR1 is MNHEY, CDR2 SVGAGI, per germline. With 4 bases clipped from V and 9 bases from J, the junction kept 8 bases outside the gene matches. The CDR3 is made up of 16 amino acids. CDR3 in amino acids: CASSFSTSGGVIEQFF. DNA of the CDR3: TGTGCCAGCAGTTTCTCGACTAGCGGGGGGGTGATTGAGCAGTTCTTC.

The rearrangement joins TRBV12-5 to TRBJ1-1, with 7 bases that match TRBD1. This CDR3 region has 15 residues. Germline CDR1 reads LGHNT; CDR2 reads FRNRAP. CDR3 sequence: CAMQLSADQGGEAFF. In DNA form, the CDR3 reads TGTGCAATGCAATTGTCAGCAGACCAGGGGGGTGAAGCTTTCTTT.

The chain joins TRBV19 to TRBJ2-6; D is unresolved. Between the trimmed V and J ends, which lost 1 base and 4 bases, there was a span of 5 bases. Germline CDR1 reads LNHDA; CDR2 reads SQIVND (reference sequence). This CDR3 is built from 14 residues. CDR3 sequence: CASSIGGGANVLTF. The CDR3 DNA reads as TGTGCCAGTAGTATAGGTGGCGGGGCCAACGTCCTGACTTTC.

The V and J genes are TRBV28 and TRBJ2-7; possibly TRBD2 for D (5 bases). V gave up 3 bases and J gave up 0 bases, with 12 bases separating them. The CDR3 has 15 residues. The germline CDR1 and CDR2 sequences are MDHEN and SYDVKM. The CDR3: CASSLERVSSYEQYF. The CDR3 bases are TGTGCCAGCAGTTTGGAGAGGGTAAGCTCCTACGAGCAGTACTTC.

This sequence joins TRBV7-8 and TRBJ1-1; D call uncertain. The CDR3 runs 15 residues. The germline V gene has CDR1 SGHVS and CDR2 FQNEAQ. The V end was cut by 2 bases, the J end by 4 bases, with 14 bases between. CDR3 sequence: CASSLSGKAGTEAFF. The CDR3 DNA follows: TGTGCCAGCAGCTTATCTGGCAAGGCGGGCACTGAAGCTTTCTTT.

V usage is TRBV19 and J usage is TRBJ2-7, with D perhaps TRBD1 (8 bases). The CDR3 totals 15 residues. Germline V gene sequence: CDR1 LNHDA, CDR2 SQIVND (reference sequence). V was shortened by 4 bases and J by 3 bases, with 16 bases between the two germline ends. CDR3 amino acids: CASSRGGQAYYEQYF. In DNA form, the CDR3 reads TGTGCCAGTAGTAGGGGGGGACAGGCTTACTACGAGCAGTACTTC.

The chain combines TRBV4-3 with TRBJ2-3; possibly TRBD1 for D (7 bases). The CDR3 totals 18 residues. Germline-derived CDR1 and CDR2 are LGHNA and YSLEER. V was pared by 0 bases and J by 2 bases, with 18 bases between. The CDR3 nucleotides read TGCGCCAGCAGCCAAGATTCCGGCAGGGGGGTACCCACAGATACGCAGTATTTT. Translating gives CASSQDSGRGVPTDTQYF.

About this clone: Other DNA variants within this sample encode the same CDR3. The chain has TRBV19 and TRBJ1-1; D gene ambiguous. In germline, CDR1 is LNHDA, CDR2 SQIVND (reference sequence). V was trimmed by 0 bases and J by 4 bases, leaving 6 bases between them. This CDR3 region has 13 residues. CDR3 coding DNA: TGTGCCAGTAGTATAGATCGAGTCACTGAAGCTTTCTTT. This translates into CASSIDRVTEAFF.

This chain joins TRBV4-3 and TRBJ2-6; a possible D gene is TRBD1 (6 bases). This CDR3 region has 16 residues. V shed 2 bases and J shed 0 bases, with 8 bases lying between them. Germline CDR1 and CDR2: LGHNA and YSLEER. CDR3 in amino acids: CASSQNRDSGANVLTF. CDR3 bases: TGCGCCAGCAGCCAAAACAGGGACTCTGGGGCCAACGTCCTGACTTTC.

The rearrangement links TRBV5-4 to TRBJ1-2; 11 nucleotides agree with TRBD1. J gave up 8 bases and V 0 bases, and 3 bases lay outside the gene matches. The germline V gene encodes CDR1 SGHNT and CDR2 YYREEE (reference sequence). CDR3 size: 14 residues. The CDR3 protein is CASSLAGQGDGYTF. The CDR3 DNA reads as TGTGCCAGCAGCTTGGCGGGACAGGGGGACGGCTACACCTTC.

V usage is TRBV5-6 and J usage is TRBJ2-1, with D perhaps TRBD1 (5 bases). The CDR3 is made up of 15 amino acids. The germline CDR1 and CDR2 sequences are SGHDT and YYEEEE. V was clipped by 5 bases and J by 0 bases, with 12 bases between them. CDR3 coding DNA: TGTGCCAGCAGGCTGGACACTAACTCCTACAATGAGCAGTTCTTC. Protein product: CASRLDTNSYNEQFF.

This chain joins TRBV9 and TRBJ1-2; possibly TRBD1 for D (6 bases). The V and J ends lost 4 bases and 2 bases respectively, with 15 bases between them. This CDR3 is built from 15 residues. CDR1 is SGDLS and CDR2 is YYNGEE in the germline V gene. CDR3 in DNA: TGTGCCAGCAGCACCGAGCCCACAGGGAACTATGGCTACACCTTC. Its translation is CASSTEPTGNYGYTF.

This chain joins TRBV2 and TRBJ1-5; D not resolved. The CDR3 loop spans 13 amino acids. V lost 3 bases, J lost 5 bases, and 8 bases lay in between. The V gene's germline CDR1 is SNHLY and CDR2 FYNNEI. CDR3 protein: CASSDVRDQPQHF. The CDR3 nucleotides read TGTGCCAGCAGTGATGTGAGGGATCAGCCCCAGCATTTT.

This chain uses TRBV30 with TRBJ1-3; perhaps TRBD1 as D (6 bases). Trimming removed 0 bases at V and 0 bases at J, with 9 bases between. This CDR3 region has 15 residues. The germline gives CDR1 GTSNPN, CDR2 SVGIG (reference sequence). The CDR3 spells CAWSVAGASGNTIYF. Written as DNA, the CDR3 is TGTGCCTGGAGTGTGGCAGGGGCCTCTGGAAACACCATATATTTT.

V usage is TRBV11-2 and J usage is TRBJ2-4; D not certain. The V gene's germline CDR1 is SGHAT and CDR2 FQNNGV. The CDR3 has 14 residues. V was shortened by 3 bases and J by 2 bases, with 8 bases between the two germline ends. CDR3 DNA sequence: TGTGCCAGCAGCTTTAGTGTGTCCAAAAACATTCAGTACTTC. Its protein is CASSFSVSKNIQYF. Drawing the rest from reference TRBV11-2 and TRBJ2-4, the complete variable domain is EAGVAQSPRYKIIEKRQSVAFWCNPISGHATLYWYQQILGQGPKLLIQFQNNGVVDDSQLPKDRFSAERLKGVDSTLKIQPAKLEDSAVYLCASSFSVSKNIQYFGAGTRLSVL.

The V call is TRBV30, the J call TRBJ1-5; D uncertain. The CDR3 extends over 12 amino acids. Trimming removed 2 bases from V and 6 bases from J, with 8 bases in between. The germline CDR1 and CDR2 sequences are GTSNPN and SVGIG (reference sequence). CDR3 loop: CAWSKSSQPQHF. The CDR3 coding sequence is TGTGCCTGGAGTAAATCGTCTCAGCCCCAGCATTTT.

The CDR3 spells CASSKPKDWGHGYTF. CDR3 DNA: TGTGCCAGCAGCAAACCGAAGGACTGGGGGCATGGCTACACCTTC. This chain joins TRBV7-2 and TRBJ1-2, with D tentatively TRBD1 (6 bases). There are 15 residues in the CDR3. V lost 5 bases, J lost 6 bases, and 19 bases lay in between. Per germline, CDR1 SGHTA and CDR2 FQGNSA.

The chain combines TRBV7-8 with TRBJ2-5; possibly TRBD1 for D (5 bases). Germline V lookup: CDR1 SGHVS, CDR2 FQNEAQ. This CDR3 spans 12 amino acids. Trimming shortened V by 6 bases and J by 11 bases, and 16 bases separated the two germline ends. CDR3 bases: TGTGCCAGCAGTCGAGCAGGGCAGGAGCAGTACTTC. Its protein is CASSRAGQEQYF.

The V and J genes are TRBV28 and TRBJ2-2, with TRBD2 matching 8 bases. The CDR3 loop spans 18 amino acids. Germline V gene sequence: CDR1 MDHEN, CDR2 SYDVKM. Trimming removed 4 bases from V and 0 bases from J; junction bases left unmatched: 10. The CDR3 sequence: CASSSAPGGDSNTGELFF. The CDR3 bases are TGTGCCAGCAGTTCCGCGCCGGGGGGGGATTCGAACACCGGGGAGCTGTTTTTT.

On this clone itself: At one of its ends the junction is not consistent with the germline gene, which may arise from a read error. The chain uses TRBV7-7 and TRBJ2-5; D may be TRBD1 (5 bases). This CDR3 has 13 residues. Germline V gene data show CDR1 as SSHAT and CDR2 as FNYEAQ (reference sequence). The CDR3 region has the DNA TGTGCTAGCACCGTAGGGGAAGGAGAGACCCAGTACTTC. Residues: CASTVGEGETQYF.

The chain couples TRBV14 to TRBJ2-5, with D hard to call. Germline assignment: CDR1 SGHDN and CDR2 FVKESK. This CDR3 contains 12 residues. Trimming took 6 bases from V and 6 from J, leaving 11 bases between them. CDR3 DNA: TGTGCCAGCAGTCAGTCCTCGCAGACCCAGTACTTC. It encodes CASSQSSQTQYF.